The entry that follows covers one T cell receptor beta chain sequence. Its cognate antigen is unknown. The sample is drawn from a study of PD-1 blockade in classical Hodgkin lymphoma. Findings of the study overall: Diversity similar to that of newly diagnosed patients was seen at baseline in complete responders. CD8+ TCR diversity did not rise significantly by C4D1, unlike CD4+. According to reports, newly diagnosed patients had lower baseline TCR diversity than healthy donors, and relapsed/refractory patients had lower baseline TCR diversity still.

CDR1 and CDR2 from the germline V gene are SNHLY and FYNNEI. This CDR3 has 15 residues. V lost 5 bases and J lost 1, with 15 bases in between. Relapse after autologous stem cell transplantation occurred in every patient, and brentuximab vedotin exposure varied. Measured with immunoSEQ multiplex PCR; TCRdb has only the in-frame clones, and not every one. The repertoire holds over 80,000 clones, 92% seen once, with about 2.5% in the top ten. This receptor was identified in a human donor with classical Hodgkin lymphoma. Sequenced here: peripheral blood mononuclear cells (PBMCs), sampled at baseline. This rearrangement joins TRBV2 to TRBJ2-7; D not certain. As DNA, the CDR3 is TGTGCCAGCAGTAATCGGGCAGAGAAATCCTACGAGCAGTACTTC. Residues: CASSNRAEKSYEQYF.